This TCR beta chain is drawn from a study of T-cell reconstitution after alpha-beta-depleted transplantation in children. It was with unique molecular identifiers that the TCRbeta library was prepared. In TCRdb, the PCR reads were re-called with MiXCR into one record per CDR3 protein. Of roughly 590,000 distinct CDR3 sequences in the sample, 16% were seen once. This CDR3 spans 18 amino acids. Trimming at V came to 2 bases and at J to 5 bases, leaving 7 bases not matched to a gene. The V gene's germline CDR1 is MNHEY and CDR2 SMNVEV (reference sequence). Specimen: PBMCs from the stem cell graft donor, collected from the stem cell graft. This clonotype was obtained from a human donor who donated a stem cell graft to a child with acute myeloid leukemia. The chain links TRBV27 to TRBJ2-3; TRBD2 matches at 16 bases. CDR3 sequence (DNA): TGTGCCAGCAGTTTAGCGGGACTAGCGGGGGGGCCGGGAGATACGCAGTATTTT. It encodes CASSLAGLAGGPGDTQYF.